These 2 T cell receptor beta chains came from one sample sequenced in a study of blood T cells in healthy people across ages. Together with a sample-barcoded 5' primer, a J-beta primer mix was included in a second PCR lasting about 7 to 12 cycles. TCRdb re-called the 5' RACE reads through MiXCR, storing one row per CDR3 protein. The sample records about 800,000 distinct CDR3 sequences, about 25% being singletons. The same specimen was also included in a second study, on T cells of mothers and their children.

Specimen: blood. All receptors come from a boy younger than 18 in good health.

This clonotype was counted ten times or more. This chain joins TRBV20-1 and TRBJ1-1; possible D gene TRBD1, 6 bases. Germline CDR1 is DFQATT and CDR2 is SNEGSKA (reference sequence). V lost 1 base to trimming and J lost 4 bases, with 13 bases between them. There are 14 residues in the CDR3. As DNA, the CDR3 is TGCAGTGCTAGAGTATTGGGGGCAGGCACTGAAGCTTTCTTT. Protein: CSARVLGAGTEAFF.

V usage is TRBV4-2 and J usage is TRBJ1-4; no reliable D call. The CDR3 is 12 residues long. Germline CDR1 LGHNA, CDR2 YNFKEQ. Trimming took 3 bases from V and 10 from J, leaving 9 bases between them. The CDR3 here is CASSQGGRKLFF. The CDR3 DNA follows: TGTGCCAGCAGCCAGGGTGGGCGAAAACTGTTTTTT.